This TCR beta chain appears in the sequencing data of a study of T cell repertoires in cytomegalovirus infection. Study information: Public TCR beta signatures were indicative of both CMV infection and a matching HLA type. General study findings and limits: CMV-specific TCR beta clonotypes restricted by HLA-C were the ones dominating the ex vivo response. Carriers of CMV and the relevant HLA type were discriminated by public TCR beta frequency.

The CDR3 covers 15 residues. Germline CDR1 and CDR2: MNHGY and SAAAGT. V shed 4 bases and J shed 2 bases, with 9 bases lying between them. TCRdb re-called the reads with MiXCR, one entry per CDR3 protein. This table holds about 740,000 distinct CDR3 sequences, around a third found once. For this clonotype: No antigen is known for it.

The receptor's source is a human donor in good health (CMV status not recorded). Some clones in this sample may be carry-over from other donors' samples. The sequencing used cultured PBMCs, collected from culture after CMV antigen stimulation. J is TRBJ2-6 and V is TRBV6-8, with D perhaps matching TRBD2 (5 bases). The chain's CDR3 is CASSFRRAGANVLTF. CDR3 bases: TGTGCCAGCAGTTTTAGGCGGGCTGGGGCCAACGTCCTGACTTTC.